This T cell receptor beta chain was sequenced for a study of blood T cell repertoires in COVID-19. In the original processing: Nucleated cell number was recorded as an estimate derived from reference gene primer amplification. The protocol was immunoSEQ multiplex PCR, while the TCRdb copy is restricted to in-frame clones and leaves out a portion. That table gives V, J and clone size, and the DNA gave D and trimming. In the table there are about 200,000 clones, roughly 88% of which are singletons. Looked up from germline, CDR1 is SEHNR and CDR2 is FQNEAQ (reference sequence). V was clipped by 3 bases and J by 0 bases, with 9 bases between them. The CDR3 consists of 15 residues.

The source of this sequence is a human donor in a cohort sampled during active COVID-19. The sample consisted of peripheral blood. The chain uses TRBV7-9 and TRBJ1-5; D gene uncertain. The CDR3 reads CASSLGSGSNQPQHF. The CDR3 bases are TGTGCCAGCAGCTTGGGTTCAGGTAGCAATCAGCCCCAGCATTTT.